The 7 T cell receptor beta chains reported below all come from one sample, sequenced in a study of cytomegalovirus exposure and HLA in healthy donors. It was with 60 Vbeta and 13 Jbeta primers that the PCR ran. Measured with immunoSEQ multiplex PCR; TCRdb has only the in-frame clones, and not every one. The table includes 100,000 to 150,000 clones, under 90% detected once. Sequencing was carried out using PBMCs. Receptors originate from a woman aged 40 to 50 in good health and CMV-seropositive.

With respect to this clone: One end of the junction does not line up with germline, which may come from a read error. The V and J genes are TRBV7-9 and TRBJ1-2; D is uncertain. The CDR3 has 13 amino acids. Germline V gene data show CDR1 as SEHNR and CDR2 as FQNEAQ (reference sequence). The CDR3 DNA reads TGTTCCAGCAGCTTAGCGCCGGGCTATGGCTACACCTTC. Amino acids: CSSSLAPGYGYTF. Supplemented by reference TRBV7-9 and TRBJ1-2, the full variable domain reads DTGVSQNPRHKITKRGQNVTFRCDPISEHNRLYWYRQTLGQGPEFLTYFQNEAQLEKSRLLSDRFSAERPKGSFSTLEIQRTEQGDSAMYLCSSSLAPGYGYTFGSGTRLTVV.

The chain recombines TRBV6-5 with TRBJ2-2; TRBD2 might be the D (6 bases). Trimming took 0 bases from V and 4 from J, leaving 12 bases between them. CDR3 length equals 16 residues. The germline V gene encodes CDR1 MNHEY and CDR2 SVGAGI. The chain's CDR3 is CASSYSSRGVTGELFF. As DNA, the CDR3 is TGTGCCAGCAGTTACTCGAGCCGCGGGGTCACCGGGGAGCTGTTTTTT.

The chain carries TRBV4-2 and TRBJ2-3; D is perhaps TRBD2 (5 bases). Germline assignment: CDR1 LGHNA and CDR2 YNFKEQ. Between the trimmed V and J ends, which lost 1 base and 0 bases, there was a span of 11 bases. The CDR3 has 16 amino acids. The CDR3 spells CASSQGRVSSTDTQYF. For the CDR3, the DNA is TGTGCCAGCAGCCAAGGGCGGGTCTCGAGCACAGATACGCAGTATTTT.

The V call is TRBV28, the J call TRBJ2-7; TRBD2 matches at 8 bases. Germline CDR1 is MDHEN and CDR2 is SYDVKM. Trimming took 8 bases from V and 4 from J; bases not matched to a gene: 10. The CDR3 spans 14 residues. Here the CDR3 DNA reads TGTGCCAGCCCGCCGGGACTAGAGGGATACGAGCAGTACTTC. Translated: CASPPGLEGYEQYF.

This chain joins TRBV25-1 and TRBJ2-7; D not certain. Per germline, CDR1 MGHDK and CDR2 SYGVNS. The CDR3 contains 11 residues. The germline V and J ends were trimmed by 3 bases and 4 bases, with 4 bases remaining between them. CDR3 sequence: CASSDGYEQYF. The CDR3 nucleotides read TGTGCCAGCAGTGACGGGTACGAGCAGTACTTC.

V usage is TRBV6-1 and J usage is TRBJ1-2; 8 bases map to TRBD1. V shed 4 bases, J shed 3 bases, and the junction held 19 bases outside the gene matches. Looked up from germline, CDR1 is MNHNS and CDR2 is SASEGT. This CDR3 spans 19 amino acids. The CDR3 loop is CASSAKPVEQGVGDYGYTF. The CDR3 nucleotides read TGTGCCAGCAGTGCCAAGCCCGTCGAACAGGGGGTAGGTGACTATGGCTACACCTTC.

The chain couples TRBV14 to TRBJ2-7; 9 bases are a match to TRBD2. The V segment lost 4 bases and the J segment 4 bases; nucleotides outside the gene matches: 8. This CDR3 comprises 15 residues. CDR1 and CDR2 from the germline V gene are SGHDN and FVKESK. Written as DNA, the CDR3 is TGTGCCAGCAGCCCCCTTAGCGGGAGATATTACGAGCAGTACTTC. Encoded protein: CASSPLSGRYYEQYF.